Following are 14 T cell receptor beta chains from one sample sequenced in a study of T cells expressing NK-cell markers. TCRdb re-analyzed the 5' RACE reads; it lists each CDR3 protein once, without DNA. Its clone listing holds about 150,000 distinct CDR3 sequences. Sequencing was done on a sample of blood T cells: a sorted CD56 or NKG2C T cell subset, CD4+ or CD8+ T cells, or bulk PBMC T cells (not recorded which). All receptors come from a young man in good health.

This chain links TRBV18 with TRBJ2-5; the TRBD1 assignment by TCRdb is unverifiable without DNA. Germline CDR1 KGHSH, CDR2 LQKENI. This CDR3 has 16 amino acids. The CDR3 loop reads CASSPLQGADQETQYF.

The chain couples TRBV27 to TRBJ2-5; TCRdb calls TRBD1, which cannot be checked without DNA. This CDR3 spans 14 amino acids. Germline CDR1 is MNHEY and CDR2 is SMNVEV (reference sequence). CDR3 protein: CASSFEGGRETQYF.

The chain carries TRBV7-9 and TRBJ2-3; as DNA is missing, the TRBD1 call by TCRdb cannot be tested. The CDR3 length is 16 residues. Germline values: CDR1 SEHNR, CDR2 FQNEAQ (reference sequence). The CDR3 here is CASSLTGQELTDTQYF.

This sequence joins TRBV7-9 and TRBJ1-1. CDR3 length: 14 residues. CDR1 and CDR2 (germline): SEHNR, FQNEAQ (reference sequence). CDR3: CASSYLRTAGEAFF.

V is TRBV30 and J is TRBJ2-2; there is no DNA to check the TCRdb D call of TRBD1. CDR1 and CDR2 from the germline V gene are GTSNPN and SVGIG (reference sequence). The CDR3 is made up of 14 amino acids. This CDR3 reads CAWSAGVFTGELFF.

The rearrangement uses TRBV6-2 or TRBV6-3 and TRBJ2-7; the D call from TCRdb, TRBD2, cannot be confirmed without DNA. This CDR3 contains 11 residues. Germline V CDR1 and CDR2: MNHEY, SVGEGT. This CDR3 is CASSSSQEQYF.

The gene calls are TRBV7-3 and TRBJ2-1; TCRdb indicates TRBD1, and absent DNA this call remains unverified. CDR3 length equals 15 residues. The germline V gene has CDR1 SGHTA and CDR2 FQGTGA. This CDR3 is CASSSLADSYNEQFF.

J is TRBJ2-1 and V is TRBV29-1; TCRdb returns TRBD1, unconfirmable since there is no DNA. CDR1 and CDR2 from the germline V gene are SQVTM and ANQGSEA. The CDR3 covers 13 residues. CDR3 amino acids: CSVPDRGRNEQFF.

The chain uses TRBV3-1 and TRBJ1-2; the D gene TCRdb calls, TRBD1, cannot be checked with no DNA. The CDR3 spans 15 residues. CDR1 LGHDT and CDR2 YNNKEL come from the germline V gene (reference sequence). The CDR3 reads CASSHQSGSNYGYTF.

The chain has TRBV5-1 and TRBJ1-5; TCRdb reports TRBD1, a call that lacks DNA to check it against. The CDR3 is 16 amino acids. Germline V gene data show CDR1 as SGHRS and CDR2 as YFSETQ. Here the CDR3 reads CASSWTGMGGNQPQHF.

This chain joins TRBV11-2 and TRBJ2-3; the TCRdb D gene call, TRBD2, has no DNA to confirm it. The CDR3 length is 19 residues. Germline V gene sequence: CDR1 SGHAT, CDR2 FQNNGV. The chain's CDR3 is CASSDKTHLGGWGTDTQYF. The full variable domain, rest sourced from reference TRBV11-2 and TRBJ2-3, is EAGVAQSPRYKIIEKRQSVAFWCNPISGHATLYWYQQILGQGPKLLIQFQNNGVVDDSQLPKDRFSAERLKGVDSTLKIQPAKLEDSAVYLCASSDKTHLGGWGTDTQYFGPGTRLTVL.

The gene calls are TRBV19 and TRBJ2-7; the D call of TRBD2 rests on TCRdb alone, since no DNA is present to check it. The CDR3 covers 16 residues. CDR1 and CDR2 from the germline V gene are LNHDA and SQIVND (reference sequence). The CDR3 protein is CASSTGQAHGSYEQYF.

The rearrangement joins TRBV6-1 to TRBJ2-5; TCRdb's D call, TRBD2, is unchecked because there is no DNA. The CDR3 length is 16 residues. Germline V gene lookup returns CDR1 MNHNS and CDR2 SASEGT. CDR3 amino acids: CASSKGTGGPQETLYF.

V is TRBV7-2 and J is TRBJ2-1. The CDR3 is made up of 15 amino acids. Germline loops: CDR1 SGHTA, CDR2 FQGNSA. The CDR3: CASSLEGDWVDEQFF.